One sample yielded the 3 T cell receptor beta chains listed below, sequenced in a study of T-cell memory formation after mild COVID-19. TCRdb processed the 5' RACE reads anew with MiXCR; each CDR3 protein has one entry. This table has about 130,000 distinct CDR3 sequences, over 15% appearing once. Sample: PBMCs or a T cell subset sorted from them (not recorded which). The receptors shown here come from a man between 18 and 35 years old who had mild COVID-19 (a few samples of this study predate the infection). Cell type and time point are not known.

This clonotype has a handful of counts. This chain joins TRBV6-2 or TRBV6-3 and TRBJ2-5, with D possibly TRBD1 on 5 matching bases. Trimming took off 2 bases at V and 5 bases at J, with 12 bases between the two ends. The CDR3 length is 14 residues. CDR1 is MNHEY, CDR2 SVGEGT, per germline. CDR3: CASSYGQGGETQYF. The CDR3 DNA follows: TGTGCCAGCAGTTACGGGCAGGGCGGCGAGACCCAGTACTTC.

The rearrangement joins TRBV28 to TRBJ2-1; D might be TRBD1 or TRBD2, each matching 5 bases. V lost 5 bases to trimming and J lost 8 bases, with 19 bases between them. The CDR3 length is 15 residues. Looked up from germline, CDR1 is MDHEN and CDR2 is SYDVKM. CDR3 loop: CASSVAAWGTDEQFF. CDR3 nucleotide sequence: TGTGCCAGCAGTGTGGCGGCTTGGGGGACCGATGAGCAGTTCTTC.

This clonotype was observed at least ten times. The chain links TRBV6-5 to TRBJ2-7; no definite D call. The V gene lost 5 bases and the J gene lost 6 bases, with 8 bases spanning the gap. This CDR3 has 11 amino acids. Germline lookup yields CDR1 MNHEY and CDR2 SVGAGI. CDR3 coding DNA: TGTGCCAGCAGTGACGGTTCCGAGCAGTACGTC. Encoded protein: CASSDGSEQYV.